Presented here are 19 T cell receptor beta chains from one specimen sequenced in a study of blood T cells in healthy people across ages. PCR was performed a second time for about 6 to 11 cycles using a sample-barcoded 5' primer and a J-beta primer mix. TCRdb re-called the 5' RACE reads through MiXCR, storing one row per CDR3 protein. The profile shows around 870,000 distinct CDR3 sequences, around 26% of them singletons. Sequenced material: blood. These receptors were collected from a woman older than 75 in good health.

In the case of this clonotype: With a much larger clone just one base away, this may be a read error. V gene TRBV5-1 combines with J gene TRBJ1-1, with a tentative D call TRBD1 (5 bases). In germline, CDR1 is SGHRS, CDR2 YFSETQ. The CDR3 covers 14 residues. Trimming shortened V by 7 bases and J by 3 bases, and 16 bases separated the two germline ends. CDR3 sequence: CASGSKGSDTEAFF. The CDR3 coding sequence is TGCGCCAGCGGCTCCAAGGGGTCGGACACTGAAGCTTTCTTT.

This clonotype was detected once. The rearrangement uses TRBV20-1 and TRBJ2-7; possibly TRBD1 or TRBD2 for D (5 bases each). This CDR3 has 14 amino acids. Trimming left V 6 bases short and J 2 bases short, with 17 bases between. Germline V lookup: CDR1 DFQATT, CDR2 SNEGSKA (reference sequence). The CDR3 DNA reads TGCAGTGCCTACAGCGTGGGGGTGACCTACGAGCAGTACTTC. Protein product: CSAYSVGVTYEQYF.

V is TRBV20-1 and J is TRBJ1-2; D is uncertain. Trimming took off 2 bases at V and 4 bases at J, with 11 bases between the two ends. There are 13 residues in the CDR3. Germline V gives CDR1 DFQATT, CDR2 SNEGSKA (reference sequence). The CDR3 loop is CSARHRLGYGYTF. As DNA, the CDR3 is TGCAGTGCTAGACACCGGCTTGGCTATGGCTACACCTTC.

This clonotype has just a few counts. The J gene is TRBJ1-1, the V gene TRBV28; D might be TRBD1 (6 bases). V shed 7 bases and J shed 10 bases, with 22 bases lying between them. Germline CDR1 MDHEN, CDR2 SYDVKM. The CDR3 is made up of 14 amino acids. CDR3 nucleotide sequence: TGTGCCAGCACCCCGCCCCACAGGGCGAACGTAGCTTTCTTT. This encodes CASTPPHRANVAFF.

V gene TRBV27 combines with J gene TRBJ2-2; D unclear. The ends were cut back, 0 bases at V and 0 bases at J, with 8 bases in the middle. CDR3 length: 16 residues. Germline CDR1 and CDR2: MNHEY and SMNVEV (reference sequence). Written as DNA, the CDR3 is TGTGCCAGCAGTTTATCCGGGTCTCCGAACACCGGGGAGCTGTTTTTT. Translation: CASSLSGSPNTGELFF.

The table lists this clonotype with many counts. The rearrangement joins TRBV27 to TRBJ1-6; 8 bases are a match to TRBD1. The CDR3 spans 16 residues. V lost 0 bases to trimming and J lost 6 bases; unmatched junction nucleotides: 4. CDR1 is MNHEY, CDR2 SMNVEV, per germline (reference sequence). The CDR3, as DNA: TGTGCCAGCAGTTTATCGATCACAGGGGGTAATTCACCCCTCCACTTT. It translates to CASSLSITGGNSPLHF.

This clonotype was seen many times. This rearrangement joins TRBV2 to TRBJ2-7; D possibly corresponds to TRBD2 (6 bases). Germline V gene sequence: CDR1 SNHLY, CDR2 FYNNEI. The CDR3 length is 17 residues. The ends were cut back, 0 bases at V and 1 base at J, with 16 bases in the middle. CDR3 sequence: CASSEALSGYISYEQYF. DNA for the CDR3: TGTGCCAGCAGTGAAGCCCTTAGCGGCTATATATCCTACGAGCAGTACTTC.

This clonotype was detected ten times or more. The rearrangement joins TRBV4-3 to TRBJ2-5; the D gene is possibly TRBD2 (6 bases). The CDR3 spans 15 residues. Germline V gene data show CDR1 as LGHNA and CDR2 as YSLEER. V dropped 0 bases and J dropped 2 bases, with 10 bases sitting between them. Here the CDR3 DNA reads TGCGCCAGCAGCCAAGATATGGGGGGTCAAGAGACCCAGTACTTC. This translates into CASSQDMGGQETQYF.

In its sample, this clonotype was seen many times. The chain recombines TRBV11-2 with TRBJ2-7; D is ambiguous. The V gene lost 6 bases and the J gene lost 3 bases, with 3 bases spanning the gap. Germline loops: CDR1 SGHAT, CDR2 FQNNGV. The CDR3 covers 10 residues. The CDR3 nucleotides read TGTGCCAGCAGTAACTACGAGCAGTACTTC. This translates into CASSNYEQYF.

The J gene is TRBJ1-6, the V gene TRBV4-2; D remains ambiguous. Deletions cut 0 bases from V and 0 bases from J, with 9 bases between. The CDR3 has 17 residues. In germline, CDR1 is LGHNA, CDR2 YNFKEQ. The CDR3 loop reads CASSQERKSSYNSPLHF. Written as DNA, the CDR3 is TGTGCCAGCAGCCAAGAGAGGAAGAGCTCCTATAATTCACCCCTCCACTTT.

This clonotype was found many times. The V gene is TRBV7-9, the J gene TRBJ2-3; TRBD2 aligns across 7 bases. The CDR3 spans 15 residues. V shed 5 bases and J 2 bases; nucleotides not matched to a gene: 7. CDR1 is SEHNR, CDR2 FQNEAQ, per germline (reference sequence). CDR3 in DNA: TGTGCCAGCAGCCTTCGGGAGGACAACACAGATACGCAGTATTTT. Residues: CASSLREDNTDTQYF.

This clonotype was recorded at least ten times. The genes are TRBV7-2 and TRBJ1-6, with a tentative D call TRBD1 (6 bases). Trimming took 5 bases from V and 7 from J, leaving 15 bases between them. The CDR3 extends over 15 amino acids. Germline-derived CDR1 and CDR2 are SGHTA and FQGNSA. In DNA form, the CDR3 reads TGTGCCAGCAGCCCCCCCACAGGGCGGAATTCACCCCTCCACTTT. Residues: CASSPPTGRNSPLHF. The full variable domain, with the rest looked up from reference TRBV7-2 and TRBJ1-6, is GAGVSQSPSNKVTEKGKDVELRCDPISGHTALYWYRQSLGQGLEFLIYFQGNSAPDKSGLPSDRFSAERTGGSVSTLTIQRTQQEDSAVYLCASSPPTGRNSPLHFGNGTRLTVT.

This chain joins TRBV7-9 and TRBJ2-2; D is undetermined. V lost 3 bases, J lost 2 bases, and 16 bases lay in between. CDR1 is SEHNR and CDR2 is FQNEAQ in the germline V gene (reference sequence). The CDR3 is 17 residues long. The CDR3 DNA reads as TGTGCCAGCAGCTTTAAGGGCCTAGTATCCAACACCGGGGAGCTGTTTTTT. Protein product: CASSFKGLVSNTGELFF.

The V gene is TRBV18, the J gene TRBJ2-1; the D is unclear. The CDR3 length is 15 residues. V was clipped by 0 bases and J by 0 bases, with 6 bases between them. Germline-derived CDR1 and CDR2 are KGHSH and LQKENI. CDR3 nucleotides: TGTGCCAGCTCACCACCGCGGAACTCCTACAATGAGCAGTTCTTC. It yields the protein CASSPPRNSYNEQFF.

This clonotype showed up just once. This may come from a read error, since a much larger clone is one base off. This chain links TRBV7-2 with TRBJ1-4; D might be TRBD1 (6 bases). V dropped 4 bases and J dropped 7 bases, with 13 bases sitting between them. Germline V gives CDR1 SGHTA, CDR2 FQGNSA. The CDR3 loop spans 14 amino acids. The CDR3 protein is CASSCGKGGEKLFF. The CDR3 DNA is TGTGCCAGCAGCTGCGGGAAGGGGGGTGAAAAACTGTTTTTT.

This clonotype was counted ten times or more. The chain couples TRBV20-1 to TRBJ2-3; no definite D call. Trimming cost V 2 bases and J 4 bases, with 10 bases left between them. CDR3 size: 13 residues. Germline CDR1 reads DFQATT; CDR2 reads SNEGSKA (reference sequence). The CDR3 loop is CSARNPAPDTQYF. For the CDR3, the DNA is TGCAGTGCTAGAAACCCCGCCCCAGATACGCAGTATTTT.

V gene TRBV7-6 combines with J gene TRBJ2-1; TRBD2 matches at 11 bases. CDR1 is SGHVS, CDR2 FNYEAQ, per germline. V was clipped by 2 bases and J by 10 bases; unmatched bases: 4. The CDR3 extends over 14 amino acids. The CDR3 nucleotides are TGTGCCAGCAGCTTACCTAGCGGGGGGTCAGAGCAGTTCTTC. The encoded protein is CASSLPSGGSEQFF.

About this clonotype: Given a much more abundant clone one base away, this may be a read error. The rearrangement joins TRBV28 to TRBJ2-1; D is uncertain. The germline gives CDR1 MDHEN, CDR2 SYDVKM. This CDR3 comprises 14 residues. V was trimmed by 6 bases and J by 13 bases, leaving 22 bases between them. CDR3 sequence reads: CASRFRPRTPGQFF. The CDR3 region has the DNA TGTGCCAGCAGGTTTAGGCCCAGGACCCCCGGACAGTTCTTC. The variable domain in full, completed from reference TRBV28 and TRBJ2-1, reads DVKVTQSSRYLVKRTGEKVFLECVQDMDHENMFWYRQDPGLGLRLIYFSYDVKMKEKGDIPEGYSVSREKKERFSLILESASTNQTSMYLCASRFRPRTPGQFFGPGTRLTVL.

This clonotype was counted between two and nine times. V is TRBV4-1 and J is TRBJ2-3; D is uncertain. Trimming pared 7 bases from V and 0 bases from J, leaving 11 bases between. CDR1 MGHRA and CDR2 YSYEKL come from the germline V gene. CDR3 length: 14 residues. CDR3 sequence: CASTPLGSTDTQYF. In DNA, the CDR3 is TGCGCCAGCACACCCTTGGGGAGCACAGATACGCAGTATTTT.